This is a list of T cell receptor beta chains from one sample in a study of blood T cell repertoires in COVID-19. Repertoires were generated with immunoSEQ multiplex PCR, while TCRdb's copy carries only in-frame clones and drops some. The table records around 220,000 clones, roughly 84% of them present only once. Sequencing was done on a sample of PBMCs or T cells enriched from blood (not recorded which). Every receptor here comes from a middle-aged woman who had recovered from COVID-19. CDR3s include the opening cysteine and the closing phenylalanine or tryptophan. Each record gives: V gene, D gene, J gene, clone size, CDR3 protein, CDR3 DNA. D genes are given only for firm matches. Only some rows state a clone size, as once, few, many or a class for expanded clones.

>TRBV18|TRBD1|TRBJ2-2|.
CASSPQDGQANTGELFF
TGTGCCAGCTCACCTCAAGACGGACAGGCGAACACCGGGGAGCTGTTTTTT
>TRBV5-1|.|TRBJ2-7|.
CASSFGSAEGYEQYF
TGCGCCAGCAGCTTCGGATCAGCGGAGGGCTACGAGCAGTACTTC
>TRBV4-1|TRBD2|TRBJ2-3|.
CASSQGSGRPDTQYF
TGCGCCAGCAGCCAGGGTAGCGGGAGGCCGGATACGCAGTATTTT
>TRBV5-4|TRBD2|TRBJ2-1|.
CASSYPGLANNEQFF
TGTGCCAGCAGCTACCCGGGACTAGCAAACAATGAGCAGTTCTTC
>TRBV9|TRBD1|TRBJ1-2|.
CASSETGQGAAFIGYTF
TGTGCCAGCAGCGAGACAGGACAGGGGGCGGCGTTTATCGGCTACACCTTC
>TRBV10-1|TRBD2|TRBJ2-1|.
CASSEAGGPGDEQFF
TGCGCCAGCAGTGAGGCGGGAGGCCCTGGGGATGAGCAGTTCTTC
>TRBV13|.|TRBJ1-1|.
CASSLLRQGNRAGEAFF
TGTGCCAGCAGCTTACTCCGCCAAGGAAACAGGGCTGGTGAAGCTTTCTTT
>TRBV3-1/TRBV3-2|TRBD2|TRBJ2-1|.
CASSPQAGGWNEQFF
TGTGCCAGCAGCCCACAAGCGGGAGGATGGAATGAGCAGTTCTTC
>TRBV7-8|TRBD1|TRBJ2-1|few
CASRDRGRQSNEQFF
TGTGCCAGCAGGGATAGGGGGCGGCAGTCCAATGAGCAGTTCTTC
>TRBV18|.|TRBJ2-1|.
CASGGLETYNEQFF
TGTGCCAGCGGGGGACTGGAGACCTACAATGAGCAGTTCTTC
>TRBV18|TRBD1|TRBJ2-5|.
CASSPSTGLETQYF
TGTGCCAGCTCACCGTCGACAGGGTTGGAGACCCAGTACTTC
>TRBV24-1|.|TRBJ2-2|.
CATSAESRTGELFF
TGTGCCACCAGTGCTGAGTCCCGGACCGGGGAGCTGTTTTTT
>TRBV9|.|TRBJ2-7|.
CASSDQQHGAGTYEQYF
TGTGCCAGCAGCGATCAACAACACGGGGCGGGAACCTACGAGCAGTACTTC
>TRBV2|.|TRBJ2-2|.
CGTTGGVNTGELFF
TGTGGGACAACCGGCGGGGTCAACACCGGGGAGCTGTTTTTT
>TRBV11-3|.|TRBJ2-1|.
CASSGRGSYNEQFF
TGTGCCAGCAGCGGGAGAGGCTCCTACAATGAGCAGTTCTTC
>TRBV7-2|TRBD2|TRBJ2-7|.
CASSLGLAGDYEQYF
TGTGCCAGCAGCTTAGGCCTAGCGGGCGACTACGAGCAGTACTTC
>TRBV28|.|TRBJ1-6|.
CAIRAGGTSNSPLHF
TGTGCTATCCGGGCGGGCGGGACCAGCAATTCACCCCTCCACTTT
>TRBV10-3|.|TRBJ1-1|.
CAITPGRGGSEAFF
TGTGCCATCACCCCCGGAAGGGGGGGTTCAGAAGCTTTCTTT
>TRBV5-6|TRBD2|TRBJ2-1|.
CASSSGFTSGSYNEQFF
TGTGCCAGCAGCAGCGGGTTTACTAGCGGCTCCTACAATGAGCAGTTCTTC
>TRBV28|TRBD1|TRBJ1-4|.
CASSRGQGRGEKLFF
TGTGCCAGCAGCCGTGGACAGGGAAGAGGAGAAAAACTGTTTTTT
>TRBV13|TRBD2|TRBJ2-1|once
CASTEGGGEQFF
TGTGCCAGCACAGAGGGCGGGGGTGAGCAGTTCTTC
>TRBV12-3/TRBV12-4|.|TRBJ1-1|.
CASRMGSGAFF
TGTGCCAGCAGAATGGGGAGCGGCGCTTTCTTT
>TRBV28|TRBD1|TRBJ1-2|few
CASHRDRSYYGYTF
TGTGCCAGCCATCGGGACAGATCTTACTATGGCTACACCTTC
>TRBV27|.|TRBJ2-3|.
CASSLWTTSTDTQYF
TGTGCCAGCAGTTTATGGACTACTAGCACAGATACGCAGTATTTT
>TRBV25-1|.|TRBJ1-2|.
CASSDSRGVDGYTF
TGTGCCAGCAGTGATTCCCGGGGAGTAGATGGCTACACCTTC
>TRBV2|TRBD2|TRBJ2-1|.
CATIGTSGRGSSNEQFF
TGTGCCACCATTGGGACTAGCGGGAGAGGATCTTCCAATGAGCAGTTCTTC
>TRBV6-5|.|TRBJ2-7|.
CASSYGGTAYEQYF
TGTGCCAGCAGTTACGGCGGGACCGCCTACGAGCAGTACTTC
>TRBV24-1|.|TRBJ1-3|.
CATSDSRGSGNTIYF
TGTGCCACCAGTGATTCTCGAGGGTCTGGAAACACCATATATTTT
>TRBV5-4|.|TRBJ1-1|.
CASRMGERETEAFF
TGTGCCAGCAGAATGGGAGAAAGGGAGACTGAAGCTTTCTTT
>TRBV4-1|TRBD2|TRBJ2-3|.
CASSRAIAGVGDTQYF
TGCGCCAGCAGCCGAGCAATAGCGGGAGTGGGAGATACGCAGTATTTT
>TRBV9|.|TRBJ1-3|.
CASSVADSSGNTIYF
TGTGCCAGCAGCGTAGCGGACAGCTCTGGAAACACCATATATTTT
>TRBV10-3|.|TRBJ2-7|.
CAISESPSPYEQYF
TGTGCCATCAGTGAGTCTCCCAGTCCCTACGAGCAGTACTTC